This entry lists 12 T cell receptor beta chains sequenced from one sample in a study of shared clonotypes between healthy human individuals. The table came from immunoSEQ multiplex PCR; TCRdb's copy has only in-frame clones and leaves some out. The table includes 550,000 to 600,000 clones, roughly four fifths detected once. What was sequenced was PBMCs. The receptor source for this set is a woman aged 40 to 50 in good health. Some clones in this sample may be carry-over from other donors' samples.

This clone was observed a single time. V usage is TRBV7-3 and J usage is TRBJ2-1; the D gene could be TRBD1 or TRBD2 (5 bases each). Germline V lookup: CDR1 SGHTA, CDR2 FQGTGA. V was shortened by 2 bases and J by 7 bases, with 9 bases between the two germline ends. CDR3 size: 13 residues. For the CDR3, the DNA is TGTGCCAGCAGCTTAGGGACGGAAAATGAGCAGTTCTTC. Translated: CASSLGTENEQFF.

The chain employs TRBV19 and TRBJ2-1; D call uncertain. The V end lost 5 bases, the J end lost 13 bases, and 15 bases lay between the germline ends. The CDR3 sequence is 12 residues long. Germline V CDR1 and CDR2: LNHDA, SQIVND (reference sequence). CDR3 amino acids: CASSSSAPPQFF. The DNA of the CDR3 is TGTGCCAGTAGTTCTTCGGCCCCCCCCCAGTTCTTC.

J is TRBJ2-7 and V is TRBV6-1, with TRBD1 identical over 7 bases. From germline, CDR1 is MNHNS and CDR2 SASEGT. The CDR3 covers 14 residues. V gave up 3 bases and J gave up 4 bases; unmatched junction bases: 6. In nucleotides, the CDR3 is TGTGCCAGCAGTGACCGGACAGGCTCATACGAGCAGTACTTC. It specifies CASSDRTGSYEQYF.

This chain joins TRBV10-3 and TRBJ2-7; 8 nucleotides match TRBD1. Trimming at V came to 6 bases and at J to 6 bases, leaving 7 bases not matched to a gene. The CDR3 sequence is 13 residues long. The V gene's germline CDR1 is ENHRY and CDR2 SYGVKD. CDR3 region: CAISPTGAGEQYF. Here the CDR3 DNA reads TGTGCCATCAGCCCGACAGGGGCGGGCGAGCAGTACTTC.

The genes are TRBV7-2 and TRBJ1-4, with D uncertain. With 2 bases removed from V and 5 bases from J, the gap between germline ends came to 9 bases. Germline CDR1 reads SGHTA; CDR2 reads FQGNSA. This CDR3 comprises 14 residues. CDR3 DNA sequence: TGTGCCAGCAGCTTACGAGGTTTCAATGAAAAACTGTTTTTT. It encodes CASSLRGFNEKLFF.

The chain joins TRBV7-9 to TRBJ2-2; tentatively, D is TRBD1 or TRBD2 (5 bases each). The CDR3 runs to 14 residues. CDR1 SEHNR and CDR2 FQNEAQ come from the germline V gene (reference sequence). Trimming took 5 bases from V and 3 from J, leaving 10 bases between them. The CDR3, as DNA: TGTGCCAGCAGCCTTCAGGGACACACCGGGGAGCTGTTTTTT. This encodes CASSLQGHTGELFF.

The chain couples TRBV28 to TRBJ2-2, with D tentatively TRBD1 or TRBD2 (5 bases each). Germline V gene data show CDR1 as MDHEN and CDR2 as SYDVKM. Deletions cut 6 bases from V and 5 bases from J, with 13 bases between. The CDR3 extends over 14 amino acids. CDR3 bases: TGTGCCAGCAGATCCGGGACCGCTACCGGGGAGCTGTTTTTT. It specifies CASRSGTATGELFF.

In DNA form, the CDR3 reads TGTGCCAGCCTGCCGCTACAGGTGGGGGTTAGTGGCTACACCTTC. As protein: CASLPLQVGVSGYTF. The V gene is TRBV2, the J gene TRBJ1-2; TRBD1 is a possible D gene (5 bases). The V end lost 8 bases, the J end lost 7 bases, and 23 bases lay between the germline ends. The CDR3 contains 15 residues. Germline CDR1 SNHLY, CDR2 FYNNEI.

The V call is TRBV5-1, the J call TRBJ2-3, with TRBD2 matching 7 bases. Germline V gene sequence: CDR1 SGHRS, CDR2 YFSETQ. Losses at the gene ends were 3 bases for V and 0 bases for J; bases not matched to a gene: 7. The CDR3 length is 16 residues. CDR3 nucleotides: TGCGCCAGCAGCTGGGGGGTTAGCGGGAGCACAGATACGCAGTATTTT. As protein: CASSWGVSGSTDTQYF.

The chain uses TRBV18 and TRBJ2-3; 7 bases are a match to TRBD1. The germline gives CDR1 KGHSH, CDR2 LQKENI. J gave up 6 bases and V 3 bases, and 15 bases lay outside the gene matches. The CDR3 has 17 amino acids. The CDR3 sequence is CASSPISDRTLGDTQYF. The CDR3 bases are TGTGCCAGCTCACCCATCTCGGACAGGACCCTCGGGGATACGCAGTATTTT. Full variable domain (missing parts from reference TRBV18 and TRBJ2-3): NAGVMQNPRHLVRRRGQEARLRCSPMKGHSHVYWYRQLPEEGLKFMVYLQKENIIDESGMPKERFSAEFPKEGPSILRIQQVVRGDSAAYFCASSPISDRTLGDTQYFGPGTRLTVL.

This chain uses TRBV11-2 with TRBJ2-3; 12 bases line up with TRBD2. The CDR3 length is 16 residues. Germline V gives CDR1 SGHAT, CDR2 FQNNGV. V lost 3 bases, J lost 2 bases, and 3 bases stayed unmatched. The CDR3 DNA sequence: TGTGCCAGCAGCTTTCTAGCGGGAGGGATCACAGATACGCAGTATTTT. Translated, it gives CASSFLAGGITDTQYF. The full variable domain, completed using reference TRBV11-2 and TRBJ2-3, is EAGVAQSPRYKIIEKRQSVAFWCNPISGHATLYWYQQILGQGPKLLIQFQNNGVVDDSQLPKDRFSAERLKGVDSTLKIQPAKLEDSAVYLCASSFLAGGITDTQYFGPGTRLTVL.

This rearrangement joins TRBV30 to TRBJ2-1; D possibly corresponds to TRBD2 (6 bases). CDR1 and CDR2 from the germline V gene are GTSNPN and SVGIG (reference sequence). The CDR3 extends over 12 amino acids. Trimming took off 3 bases at V and 5 bases at J, with 8 bases between the two ends. The CDR3 region is CAWSRENNEQFF. CDR3 sequence (DNA): TGTGCCTGGAGCCGGGAGAACAATGAGCAGTTCTTC.